This TCR beta chain was retrieved from a study of blood T cell repertoires in COVID-19 (dated by TCRdb to 2019 to 2021). For the wider study: Samples from collaborators originated in the United States, Italy and Spain and spanned both the acute and convalescent phases of COVID-19. The sample metadata nearly always contained a de-identified subject ID, COVID-19 status, age in years and sex. The dataset comprised deeply sampled blood TCRbeta repertoires from subjects exposed to, actively infected with, or recovered from COVID-19. The repertoires were made available in a free public database intended to serve as a resource for research on the immune response to SARS-CoV-2. HLA class I and class II types, where available, came from metadata supplied by the sample provider rather than from assay-based typing. The prospective study material was composed of cDNA or gDNA derived from T cells, B-cell-depleted T cells, or PBMCs. The samples were drawn from the first 160 participants of the ongoing ImmuneRACE study and from 1,254 subjects provided by 6 global collaborators.

Summary of the overall study and its limitations: The quantity of clinical and demographic metadata differed by source and by participant and was supplied without curation.

Note on this clone: The antigen it recognizes is unknown. Within one base of it there is no much larger clone, and no base qualities were kept.

TCRbeta CDR3 regions were amplified from genomic DNA using the immunoSEQ Assay, a bias-controlled multiplex PCR. As for how the authors treated the data: The number of nucleated cells in each sample was estimated by amplification of reference gene primers within the assay. Sequence reads were collapsed and filtered to measure the absolute abundance of every unique TCRbeta CDR3 rearrangement. For each sample, productive Simpson clonality was calculated as the square root of Simpson's diversity index across productive rearrangements. TCRdb carries this immuneACCESS record with in-frame sequences only. Its versions omit some clonotypes, under half of them owing to an unresolved V gene in the studies checked, with the rest unexplained. That table gives V, J and clone size, and the DNA gave D and trimming. The sample yields around 300,000 clones; 75% to 90% were counted once. 2.4% of the sample belongs to the ten largest clones.

Participants in the prospective study were aged roughly 18 to 89 years, lived in 20 to 25 United States geographic areas, and enrolled through a virtual design. In the prospective study, cohorts were assigned on the basis of participant-reported clinical history obtained from a screening survey and a study questionnaire. Recovered participants in ImmuneRACE Cohort 3 were defined by two consecutive negative NP/OP PCR tests, clearance by a healthcare professional, or resolution of symptoms. In the prospective study, mobile phlebotomists collected whole blood, serum and a nasopharyngeal or oropharyngeal swab from each participant. Prospective study participants could optionally give additional blood draws and questionnaires over an approximately 2-month period. Blood samples from the prospective study were shipped frozen or at room temperature prior to DNA extraction. This sequence was found in a woman in her late teens or twenties who had recovered from COVID-19. The sample comprised PBMCs or T cells enriched from blood (not recorded which).

DNA sequence: TGTGCCAGCATTGGCAGGGTAGCGGTGGGTCCCCTCCACTTT. It translates to CASIGRVAVGPLHF. The V and J genes are TRBV2 and TRBJ1-6, with TRBD1 perhaps the D gene, on 5 matching bases. The germline V gene supplies CDR1 SNHLY and CDR2 FYNNEI. The V and J ends are trimmed by 7 bases and 13 bases, leaving 20 bases between them. From cysteine to phenylalanine, the CDR3 is 14 amino acids long. CDR3 DNA only is kept here, 42 bases in frame from base 1.